This TCR beta chain was sequenced in a study of CD8+CD57+ T cells in acquired aplastic anemia. Study overall: On average, sorted CD4+ and CD8+ cells gave around 3.3 ug of DNA. Where healthy donors were concerned, CD4+ cells averaged about 10 million reads.

General observations from the study: Found in both controls and patients were twenty-nine CD8+ CDR3 sequences.

Germline V gene sequence: CDR1 SGHAT, CDR2 FQDESV (reference sequence). CDR3 length: 16 residues. Germline trimming cut 6 bases from V and 0 bases from J; bases unmatched to any gene: 8. Template material for TCR beta VDJ and CDR3 profiling consisted of genomic DNA. MiXCR was run by TCRdb on the reads, yielding one entry per CDR3 protein. This sample has about 48,000 distinct CDR3 sequences, with around 73% found just once. This clonotype was seen a single time. Its antigen remains unidentified. The sequenced sample was sorted CD4+, CD8+, or CD8+CD57+ T cells (not recorded which) from PBMCs. The chain has TRBV11-1 and TRBJ1-3, with TRBD1 matching over 7 bases. The TCR originated in a human donor in good health, serving as a control. The DNA for the CDR3 is TGTGCCAGCAGTGATGCGACAGGGCGCTCTGGAAACACCATATATTTT. Translating it yields CASSDATGRSGNTIYF.